This T cell receptor beta chain was obtained from a study of OX40 agonist ivuxolimab in advanced cancers. Study background: Patients got intravenous ivuxolimab at 0.01 to 10 mg/kg every 2 weeks. Patients with prior anti-PD-1, anti-PD-L1 or anti-CTLA-4 therapy were eligible; less than 50% had some. A male proportion of 82.7% was recorded, with mean age around 55 years and range roughly 23 to 85. General study points: Averaged across samples, CD8+ T cells carried more expanded clones than CD4+ did.

About this clone itself: Its antigen is not known.

Method: immunoSEQ multiplex PCR; TCRdb's copy keeps in-frame clones and lacks some. The sample includes tens of thousands of clones, about 90% of them seen just once. The V end lost 5 bases, the J end lost 1 base, and 11 bases lay between the germline ends. The V gene's germline CDR1 is GTSNPN and CDR2 SVGIG (reference sequence). This CDR3 is 13 amino acids long. This TCR derives from an adult with an advanced solid tumor such as melanoma, head and neck, liver or kidney cancer. The source was CD4+ or CD8+ T cells sorted from blood, collected in a trial of the OX40 agonist ivuxolimab. This chain links TRBV30 with TRBJ1-1; a weak D match, TRBD1 (6 bases). The CDR3 DNA is TGTGCCTGGGGACGAGGGGGGAACACTGAAGCTTTCTTT. Its protein is CAWGRGGNTEAFF.